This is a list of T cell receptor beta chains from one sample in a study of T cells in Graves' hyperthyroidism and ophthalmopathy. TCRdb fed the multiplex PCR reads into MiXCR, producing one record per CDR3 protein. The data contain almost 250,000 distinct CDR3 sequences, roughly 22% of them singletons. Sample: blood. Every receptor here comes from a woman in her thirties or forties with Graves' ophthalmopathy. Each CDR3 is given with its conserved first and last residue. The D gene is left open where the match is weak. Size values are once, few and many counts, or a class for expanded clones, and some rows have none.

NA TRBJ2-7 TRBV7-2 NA CASSLGGGELYEQYF
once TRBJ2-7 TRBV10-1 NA CASSAAGASYEQYF
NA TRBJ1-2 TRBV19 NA CASAIEATGYNGYTF
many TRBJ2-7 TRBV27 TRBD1 CASSSTRTGDNEQYF
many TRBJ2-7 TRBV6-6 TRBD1 CASRFRDRGPEQYF
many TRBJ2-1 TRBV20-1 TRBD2 CSASGRAGGYEQFF
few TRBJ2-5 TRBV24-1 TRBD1 CATSEDRGQEETQYF
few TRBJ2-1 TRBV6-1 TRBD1 CASSSGGSSYNEQFF
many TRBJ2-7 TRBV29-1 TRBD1 CSVEDLIGGYYEQYF
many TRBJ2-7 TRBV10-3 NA CAISERGSSDEQYF
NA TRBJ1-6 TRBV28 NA CASRGVGELNSPLHF
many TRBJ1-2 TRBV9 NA CASSPLGGNYGYTF
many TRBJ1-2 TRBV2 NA CASSSRASNGYTF
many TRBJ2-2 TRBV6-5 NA CASSPLRNTGELFF
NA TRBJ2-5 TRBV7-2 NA CASSSFRETQYF
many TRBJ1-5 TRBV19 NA CASSWAASNQPQHF
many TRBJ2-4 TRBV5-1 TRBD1 CASSGLGQAGFQYF
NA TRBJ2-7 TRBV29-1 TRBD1 CSVGDKPGTGASTSYEQYF
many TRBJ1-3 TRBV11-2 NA CASSLDSGGPGNTIYF
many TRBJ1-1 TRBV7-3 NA CASSLGTNTEAFF
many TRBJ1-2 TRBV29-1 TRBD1 CSVTTGDYGYTF
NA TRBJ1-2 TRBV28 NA CASSSTGGRFYGYTF
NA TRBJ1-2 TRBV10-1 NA CASSESGTHGYTF
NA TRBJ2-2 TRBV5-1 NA CASSLRVSVTGELFF
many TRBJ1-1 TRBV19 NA CASSIDRRMLVTEAFF
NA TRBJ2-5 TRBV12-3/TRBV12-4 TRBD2 CASSSSLREGGETQYF
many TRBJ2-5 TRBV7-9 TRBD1 CASSQGQAVGETQYF
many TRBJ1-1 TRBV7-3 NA CASSITPNTEAFF
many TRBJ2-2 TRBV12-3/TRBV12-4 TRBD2 CASTTPRGGRAKAGELFF
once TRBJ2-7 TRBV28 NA CASSWYQGNSEQYF
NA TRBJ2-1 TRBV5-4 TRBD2 CASSWRSGGNNEQFF
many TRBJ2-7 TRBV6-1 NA CASKLSGDIYEQYF
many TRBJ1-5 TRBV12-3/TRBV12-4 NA CASGRTASNQPQHF
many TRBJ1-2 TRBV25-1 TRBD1 CASEGQVNGYTF
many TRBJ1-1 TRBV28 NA CASSPGEGEGTEAFF
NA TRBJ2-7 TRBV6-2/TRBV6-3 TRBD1 CASSETGATYEQYF
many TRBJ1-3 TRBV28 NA CASSSTGTPGNTIYF
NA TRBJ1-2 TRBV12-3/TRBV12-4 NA CASSQGLGGYTF
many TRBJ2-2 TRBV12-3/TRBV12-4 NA CASSLKGDGELFF
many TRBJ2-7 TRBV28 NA CASRTRRYEQYF
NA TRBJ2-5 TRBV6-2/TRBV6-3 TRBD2 CASSYSRSSGSLKYSETQYF
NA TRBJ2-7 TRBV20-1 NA CSASHTRSYEQYF
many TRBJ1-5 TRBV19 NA CASTRGPNQPQHF
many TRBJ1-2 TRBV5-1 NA CASSLDTGQYDGYTF
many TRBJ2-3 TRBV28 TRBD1 CASRAPGTGMTDTQYF
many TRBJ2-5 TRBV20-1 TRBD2 CSATSGRARETQYF
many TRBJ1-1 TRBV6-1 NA CASSESSVTEAFF
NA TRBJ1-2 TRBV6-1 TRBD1 CASLSGQGTNYGYTF
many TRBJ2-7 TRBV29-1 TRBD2 CSVHTGTSGAWSYEQYF
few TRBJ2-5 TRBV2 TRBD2 CASSDRLAWGQETQYF
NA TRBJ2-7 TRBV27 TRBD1 CASKSGTGFEQYF
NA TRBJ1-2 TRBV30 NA CAWSAGPGYHGYTF
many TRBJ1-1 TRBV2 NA CASSEWGENTEAFF
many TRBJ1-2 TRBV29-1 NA CSVEGGVVGLGGYTF
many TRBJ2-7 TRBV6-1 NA CASGVAVNYEQYF
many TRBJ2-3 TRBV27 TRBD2 CASSPVIAGDTQYF